Listed below are T cell receptor beta chains from one sample, sequenced in a study of blood T cell repertoires in COVID-19. The protocol was immunoSEQ multiplex PCR, while the TCRdb copy is restricted to in-frame clones and leaves out a portion. The data hold roughly 88,000 clones, with roughly 76% observed a single time. What was sequenced was peripheral blood. These receptors were obtained from a woman at least 80 years old with active or convalescent COVID-19. Each CDR3 is given with its conserved first and last residue. Each record gives: CDR3 protein, V gene.

CDR3: CASSRTGRDTEAFF; V: TRBV6-4
CDR3: CASSVGGGYQETQYF; V: TRBV11-3
CDR3: CAWSVGQGGTPLHF; V: TRBV30
CDR3: CASSERQGPRTDTQYF; V: TRBV7-9
CDR3: CASSLQAISTDTQYF; V: TRBV5-8
CDR3: CASSLTDGYTF; V: TRBV28
CDR3: CASSEGTFTQGAQYF; V: TRBV2
CDR3: CASSGGRWNTGELFF; V: TRBV2
CDR3: CSVWGLAGDSLGTGELFF; V: TRBV29-1
CDR3: CASSLSGGNEKLFF; V: TRBV5-1
CDR3: CAISERDNQPQHF; V: TRBV10-3
CDR3: CASSQGGETQYF; V: TRBV3-1/TRBV3-2
CDR3: CASSGTGGYGYTF; V: TRBV5-5
CDR3: CASTTWGGGASTQYF; V: TRBV7-2
CDR3: CASSLPLAGGDTQYF; V: TRBV7-2
CDR3: CASSPRNDYGYTF; V: TRBV18
CDR3: CASRLTGSTGELFF; V: TRBV6-4
CDR3: CASRQALLGEQYF; V: TRBV6-6
CDR3: CASSQGGTSGASSYNEQFF; V: TRBV3-1/TRBV3-2
CDR3: CASRPSGYTGNTIYF; V: TRBV11-2
CDR3: CASSLGGLAGEETQYF; V: TRBV5-4
CDR3: CASRETSGSYEQYF; V: TRBV28
CDR3: CSVTSWAGNTEAFF; V: TRBV29-1
CDR3: CASRGLGGGNGEQYF; V: TRBV19
CDR3: CASSQDQRGLPYEQYF; V: TRBV3-1/TRBV3-2
CDR3: CAWSGLGQGSTEAFF; V: TRBV30
CDR3: CSVSGVTNEKLFF; V: TRBV29-1
CDR3: CASSLSTTNEKLFF; V: TRBV28
CDR3: CASSQVLAGGQNNEQFF; V: TRBV4-2
CDR3: CASSLGDTAAFF; V: TRBV11-2
CDR3: CASSLDQQGPDGYTF; V: TRBV5-4
CDR3: CAWSRKQGTEGYTF; V: TRBV30
CDR3: CASSSTGESYEQYF; V: TRBV5-4
CDR3: CASSLGSASGGAGTQYF; V: TRBV7-6
CDR3: CASKRTGNQPQHF; V: TRBV6-5
CDR3: CASSRGAPGGPNTGELFF; V: TRBV18
CDR3: CASTTAGGPYEQYF; V: TRBV28
CDR3: CASSLGWTGINMNTEAFF; V: TRBV7-2
CDR3: CASSFIPGQVNTEAFF; V: TRBV11-2
CDR3: CASSLRQGGAGELFF; V: TRBV7-6
CDR3: CASSRTANYGYTF; V: TRBV12-3/TRBV12-4